Following are 10 T cell receptor beta chains from one sample sequenced in a study of cytomegalovirus exposure and HLA in healthy donors. Researchers ran the PCR with 60 Vbeta and 13 Jbeta primers. This table comes from immunoSEQ multiplex PCR, and its TCRdb copy is limited to in-frame clones, with some not included. The sample includes about 160,000 clones, roughly 85% of them seen just once. The material sequenced was PBMCs. These receptor sequences come from a woman between 45 and 60 years old in good health and CMV-seropositive.

The chain combines TRBV18 with TRBJ1-1; 8 positions match TRBD1. Germline CDR1 is KGHSH and CDR2 is LQKENI. The V segment lost 4 bases and the J segment 6 bases; nucleotides outside the gene matches: 10. CDR3 length: 15 residues. The CDR3 nucleotides read TGTGCCAGCTCACTTAATCAGGGGGCGCTTTCTGAAGCTTTCTTT. Its translation: CASSLNQGALSEAFF.

This clone was seen a handful of times. The chain combines TRBV19 with TRBJ1-1; TRBD1 matches at 10 bases. The CDR3 is 16 amino acids. CDR1 is LNHDA, CDR2 SQIVND, per germline (reference sequence). After removal of 5 bases from V and 0 bases from J, the junction contained 6 bases not matched to a gene. The CDR3 region has the DNA TGTGCCAGTAGTCCCCGACAGGGGGCATTGAACACTGAAGCTTTCTTT. Translation gives CASSPRQGALNTEAFF.

The chain carries TRBV5-4 and TRBJ1-1; D ambiguous. Looked up from germline, CDR1 is SGHNT and CDR2 is YYREEE (reference sequence). V was clipped by 5 bases and J by 1 base, with 12 bases between them. This CDR3 contains 14 residues. CDR3 bases: TGTGCCAGCAGTTCGCTGGGCCAGAACACTGAAGCTTTCTTT. This gives the protein CASSSLGQNTEAFF.

The chain couples TRBV5-6 to TRBJ2-7, with TRBD1 matching over 7 bases. Germline lookup yields CDR1 SGHDT and CDR2 YYEEEE. The CDR3 has 13 amino acids. Trimming removed 4 bases from V and 6 bases from J; junction bases left unmatched: 7. The CDR3 DNA sequence: TGTGCCAGCAGCCAGACAGGGATCCCCGAGCAGTACTTC. It specifies CASSQTGIPEQYF.

The genes are TRBV28 and TRBJ1-3; D is perhaps TRBD1 (6 bases). The CDR3 spans 13 residues. The germline CDR1 and CDR2 sequences are MDHEN and SYDVKM. V was shortened by 10 bases and J by 4 bases, with 14 bases between the two germline ends. CDR3 nucleotide sequence: TGTGCCACCTTCAGACAGGCCGGAAACACCATATATTTT. Amino acid sequence: CATFRQAGNTIYF.

The V and J genes are TRBV10-3 and TRBJ1-4; D gene ambiguous. Deletions cut 0 bases from V and 3 bases from J, with 8 bases between. The CDR3 contains 15 residues. The germline gives CDR1 ENHRY, CDR2 SYGVKD. The DNA of the CDR3 is TGTGCCATCAGTGAGTCTATCCAGGCTAATGAAAAACTGTTTTTT. Translated, it gives CAISESIQANEKLFF.

The chain employs TRBV2 and TRBJ2-5, with a possible D match to TRBD2 (6 bases). Germline V gene data show CDR1 as SNHLY and CDR2 as FYNNEI. There are 16 residues in the CDR3. With 4 bases removed from V and 1 base from J, the gap between germline ends came to 16 bases. The CDR3 DNA sequence: TGTGCCAGCAGTGGAACATACGGGAGTCGCCAAGAGACCCAGTACTTC. It codes for CASSGTYGSRQETQYF. The full variable domain, with the rest looked up from reference TRBV2 and TRBJ2-5, is EPEVTQTPSHQVTQMGQEVILRCVPISNHLYFYWYRQILGQKVEFLVSFYNNEISEKSEIFDDQFSVERPDGSNFTLKIRSTKLEDSAMYFCASSGTYGSRQETQYFGPGTRLLVL.

In its sample, this clone was seen once. V gene TRBV6-6 combines with J gene TRBJ1-1; D unresolved. The V and J ends lost 0 bases and 1 base respectively, with 6 bases between them. The CDR3 runs 14 residues. CDR1 and CDR2 (germline): MNHNY, SVGAGI (reference sequence). This CDR3 is CASSYSQENTEAFF. CDR3 sequence (DNA): TGTGCCAGCAGTTACTCGCAGGAGAACACTGAAGCTTTCTTT.

The rearrangement links TRBV10-2 to TRBJ2-2; the match to TRBD2 covers 9 bases. CDR3 length: 15 residues. From germline, CDR1 is WSHSY and CDR2 SAAADI. V was pared by 6 bases and J by 1 base, with 3 bases of the junction left unmatched. The CDR3 sequence: CASRQTSGNTGELFF. For the CDR3, the DNA is TGCGCCAGCAGACAGACTAGCGGGAACACCGGGGAGCTGTTTTTT.

The CDR3 DNA reads TGTGCCAGCAGCCCCTACGACCCGACAGGAATTACTGGCTACACCTTC. Residues: CASSPYDPTGITGYTF. The chain links TRBV7-6 to TRBJ1-2, with D perhaps matching TRBD1 (6 bases). CDR3 size: 16 residues. The germline gives CDR1 SGHVS, CDR2 FNYEAQ. V lost 5 bases, J lost 7 bases, and 23 bases lay in between. Based on the CDR3 plus reference TRBV7-6 and TRBJ1-2, the full variable domain is GAGVSQSPRYKVTKRGQDVALRCDPISGHVSLYWYRQALGQGPEFLTYFNYEAQQDKSGLPNDRFSAERPEGSISTLTIQRTEQRDSAMYRCASSPYDPTGITGYTFGSGTRLTVV.